This T cell receptor beta chain appears in the sequencing data of a study of blood T cell dynamics during melanoma immunotherapy. Documented time point: pre-treatment baseline. Clones were read by immunoSEQ multiplex PCR, and TCRdb kept only the in-frame ones, dropping some. The sample records more than 10,000 clones, about 86% being singletons. This clone was observed a handful of times. CDR1 SGDLS and CDR2 YYNGEE come from the germline V gene. The V gene lost 3 bases and the J gene lost 4 bases, with 14 bases spanning the gap. CDR3 length: 15 amino acids. The chain is built from TRBV9 and TRBJ2-1, with D possibly TRBD1 on 6 matching bases. The input for sequencing was blood, taken from a patient treated with checkpoint blockade. This sequence was found in a human donor with melanoma. CDR3 sequence reads: CASSGRTGNYNEQFF. The DNA of the CDR3 is TGTGCCAGCAGCGGTCGTACAGGGAATTACAATGAGCAGTTCTTC.